These T cell receptor beta chains were read from a single sample in a study of blood T cell repertoires in COVID-19. Profiled with immunoSEQ multiplex PCR; TCRdb holds only in-frame clones, not every one. The sample lists about 440,000 clones, more than 70% occurring once. Material: peripheral blood. These receptors were collected from a woman between 50 and 59 years old with COVID-19, enrolled during active disease. Both conserved end residues are part of each CDR3. A D gene is named only where the DNA matches it firmly. Only part of the rows carry a size: once, few, many, or a class if the clone is expanded.

CDR3aa,CDR3nt,abundance,j_gene,v_gene,d_gene
CASSNRDGVGEKLFF,TGCGCCAGCAGCAACAGGGACGGCGTAGGTGAAAAACTGTTTTTT,-,TRBJ1-4,TRBV4-1,-
CASSITGNTEAFF,TGTGCCAGTAGTATTACAGGGAACACTGAAGCTTTCTTT,-,TRBJ1-1,TRBV19,-
CATSTANYGYTF,TGTGCCACTTCCACGGCTAACTATGGCTACACCTTC,-,TRBJ1-2,TRBV15,-
CASSYRGTDTEAFF,TGTGCCAGCAGCTACAGGGGAACGGACACTGAAGCTTTCTTT,-,TRBJ1-1,TRBV5-8,TRBD1
CASSTTGGANTGELFF,TGTGCCAGTAGTACAACAGGGGGGGCGAACACCGGGGAGCTGTTTTTT,-,TRBJ2-2,TRBV19,-
CASSRQGVGYTF,TGTGCCAGCAGCCGACAGGGAGTTGGCTACACCTTC,-,TRBJ1-2,TRBV7-9,TRBD1
CATSDLRIPGGRYNEQFF,TGTGCCACCAGTGATTTGCGGATTCCAGGGGGCAGGTACAATGAGCAGTTCTTC,few,TRBJ2-1,TRBV24-1,TRBD1
CASSSTGAEAFF,TGTGCCAGCAGCTCAACAGGGGCTGAAGCTTTCTTT,-,TRBJ1-1,TRBV6-5,TRBD1
CASSRQTENTEAFF,TGTGCCAGCAGCCGCCAAACAGAGAACACTGAAGCTTTCTTT,-,TRBJ1-1,TRBV7-9,-
CASSLQGLVTDTQYF,TGTGCCAGCAGCTTACAGGGACTAGTCACAGATACGCAGTATTTT,-,TRBJ2-3,TRBV7-2,TRBD2
CASSLPAGVETQYF,TGTGCCAGCAGCTTACCAGCGGGGGTGGAGACCCAGTACTTC,-,TRBJ2-5,TRBV11-2,TRBD2
CASSLVAGWVSEETQYF,TGTGCCAGCAGCTTAGTGGCAGGTTGGGTTTCCGAAGAGACCCAGTACTTC,-,TRBJ2-5,TRBV11-2,-
CASSRPGQHQETQYF,TGTGCCAGCAGTCGACCAGGACAGCACCAAGAGACCCAGTACTTC,-,TRBJ2-5,TRBV28,-
CASSLTGYEQYF,TGTGCCAGCAGTTTAACCGGCTACGAGCAGTACTTC,-,TRBJ2-7,TRBV12-3/TRBV12-4,-
CASSLMRLANYEQYF,TGTGCCAGCAGCTTGATGAGACTAGCGAATTACGAGCAGTACTTC,-,TRBJ2-7,TRBV11-2,TRBD2
CASSLTGGRTEAFF,TGTGCCAGCAGCTTGACAGGGGGCCGCACTGAAGCTTTCTTT,-,TRBJ1-1,TRBV7-9,TRBD1
CASSRQAADTQYF,TGTGCCAGCAGCCGACAGGCAGCAGATACGCAGTATTTT,-,TRBJ2-3,TRBV3-1/TRBV3-2,-
CASSLKLTTDTQYF,TGTGCCAGCAGCTTGAAACTAACGACAGATACGCAGTATTTT,-,TRBJ2-3,TRBV5-4,-
CASSFLGPSNTGELFF,TGCGCCAGCAGCTTTTTGGGGCCGTCGAACACCGGGGAGCTGTTTTTT,-,TRBJ2-2,TRBV5-1,-
CASSLPQGSTPEQFF,TGTGCCAGCAGCCTTCCCCAGGGGTCGACACCTGAGCAGTTCTTC,-,TRBJ2-1,TRBV5-4,-
CAWSQGGGPGGTQYF,TGTGCCTGGAGTCAGGGCGGGGGGCCTGGGGGGACGCAGTATTTT,-,TRBJ2-3,TRBV30,TRBD2
CASSYPKQTGFYEQYF,TGTGCCAGCAGTTACCCCAAGCAAACAGGTTTCTACGAGCAGTACTTC,-,TRBJ2-7,TRBV6-5,-
CASSRTGGSGYTF,TGCGCCAGCAGCAGAACAGGGGGCTCTGGCTACACCTTC,-,TRBJ1-2,TRBV4-1,TRBD1
CSASPAGQGRDEQYF,TGCAGCGCCTCCCCTGCGGGACAGGGACGAGACGAGCAGTACTTC,-,TRBJ2-7,TRBV29-1,TRBD1
CASSLAGGGGGDTQYF,TGCGCCAGCAGCCTAGCGGGGGGCGGGGGCGGCGATACGCAGTATTTT,-,TRBJ2-3,TRBV5-1,TRBD2
CAWSSAGNTIYF,TGTGCCTGGAGCTCCGCTGGAAACACCATATATTTT,-,TRBJ1-3,TRBV30,-
CASSPLSGGTPYEQYF,TGTGCCAGCAGCCCCCTGAGCGGGGGTACTCCCTACGAGCAGTACTTC,-,TRBJ2-7,TRBV5-6,TRBD2
CASSPISPGNTEAFF,TGCGCCAGCAGCCCCATTAGCCCCGGGAACACTGAAGCTTTCTTT,-,TRBJ1-1,TRBV4-1,-
CASGRGRGNEKLFF,TGTGCCAGCGGGAGGGGACGGGGTAATGAAAAACTGTTTTTT,-,TRBJ1-4,TRBV9,-
CASSFAGTGSPQGEQYF,TGCGCCAGCAGCTTTGCCGGGACAGGGTCCCCCCAGGGCGAGCAGTACTTC,-,TRBJ2-7,TRBV5-1,TRBD1
CAWSATDRARQPQHF,TGTGCCTGGAGTGCCACCGACAGGGCCCGTCAGCCCCAGCATTTT,-,TRBJ1-5,TRBV30,TRBD1
CASSTTGVVGNTIYF,TGTGCCAGCAGTACAACAGGGGTAGTTGGAAACACCATATATTTT,-,TRBJ1-3,TRBV7-9,TRBD1
CASSESRQETVIQYF,TGTGCCAGCAGTGAAAGTAGACAGGAGACAGTCATCCAGTACTTC,-,TRBJ2-7,TRBV2,-
CASSQGTLQPQHF,TGTGCCAGCAGCCAGGGGACGCTTCAGCCCCAGCATTTT,-,TRBJ1-5,TRBV5-6,-
CASSPRGGTTDTQYF,TGTGCCAGCAGCCCTCGGGGGGGAACCACAGATACGCAGTATTTT,-,TRBJ2-3,TRBV7-2,TRBD2
CASSSVRDTVYEQYF,TGTGCCAGCAGTAGCGTCCGGGACACCGTCTACGAGCAGTACTTC,-,TRBJ2-7,TRBV2,-
CAWSVQGRTEAFF,TGTGCCTGGAGTGTACAGGGTAGAACTGAAGCTTTCTTT,-,TRBJ1-1,TRBV30,-
CASSSTRLETQYF,TGCGCCAGCAGCTCGACTCGTTTGGAGACCCAGTACTTC,-,TRBJ2-5,TRBV5-1,-
CASAPGTSVDEQFF,TGTGCCAGCGCCCCCGGGACTAGCGTGGATGAGCAGTTCTTC,few,TRBJ2-1,TRBV3-1/TRBV3-2,TRBD2
CASSPERGSSGANVLTF,TGTGCCAGCAGCCCAGAGCGGGGGAGCTCTGGGGCCAACGTCCTGACTTTC,-,TRBJ2-6,TRBV13,TRBD2
CSSLRATEAFF,TGCAGCTCCTTGAGGGCCACTGAAGCTTTCTTT,-,TRBJ1-1,TRBV29-1,-
CASSKQSDRGGNTIYF,TGCGCCAGCAGCAAACAATCGGACAGGGGAGGAAACACCATATATTTT,-,TRBJ1-3,TRBV4-1,TRBD1
CASSQLLAPQYF,TGTGCCAGCAGCCAGTTACTAGCGCCGCAGTACTTC,once,TRBJ2-7,TRBV7-2,TRBD2
CAWTGQGPDTQYF,TGTGCCTGGACCGGACAGGGTCCAGATACGCAGTATTTT,-,TRBJ2-3,TRBV30,TRBD1
CASSKDTPNTEAFF,TGCGCCAGCAGCAAAGACACCCCGAACACTGAAGCTTTCTTT,-,TRBJ1-1,TRBV5-1,-
CASRQSQGNQPQHF,TGTGCCAGCAGGCAATCCCAGGGGAATCAGCCCCAGCATTTT,-,TRBJ1-5,TRBV28,-
CASSPRGGAVYEQYF,TGTGCCAGCAGCCCTAGGGGGGGGGCGGTATACGAGCAGTACTTC,-,TRBJ2-7,TRBV5-4,-
CASSLGGQEEYF,TGCGCCAGCAGCTTGGGAGGACAGGAGGAGTACTTC,-,TRBJ2-7,TRBV5-1,TRBD1
CASRPTGGEAFF,TGTGCCAGTAGACCAACAGGGGGCGAAGCTTTCTTT,-,TRBJ1-1,TRBV19,TRBD1
CASSLPGSLGNTIYF,TGTGCCAGCAGTTTACCCGGGAGCCTTGGAAACACCATATATTTT,-,TRBJ1-3,TRBV28,-
CAWSAGAGYGYTF,TGTGCCTGGAGCGCAGGGGCGGGCTATGGCTACACCTTC,-,TRBJ1-2,TRBV30,-
CASSWGTSGGHEQYF,TGCGCCAGCAGCTGGGGGACTAGCGGGGGCCACGAGCAGTACTTC,once,TRBJ2-7,TRBV5-1,TRBD2